The next 27 T cell receptor beta chains were all read from a single sample in a study of blood T cell repertoires in COVID-19. Assay used: immunoSEQ multiplex PCR; TCRdb lists only in-frame clones, some missing. The sample consists of around 38,000 clones, around 90% of them appearing once. The sequencing input was peripheral blood. The receptor source for this set is a man between 60 and 75 years old with COVID-19, enrolled during active disease.

The rearrangement links TRBV6-5 to TRBJ1-2, with 7 bases identical to TRBD1. Germline CDR1 and CDR2: MNHEY and SVGAGI. The CDR3 contains 14 residues. The junction had 7 bases not matched to a gene; V was cut back by 5 bases and J by 4 bases. The CDR3 loop is CASSPSGGVYGYTF. CDR3 DNA sequence: TGTGCCAGCAGTCCTTCAGGGGGTGTCTATGGCTACACCTTC.

The CDR3: CASSESFGGIGGNTIYF. The CDR3 DNA reads as TGCGCCAGCAGTGAGTCGTTCGGGGGTATAGGAGGAAACACCATATATTTT. The rearrangement uses TRBV10-2 and TRBJ1-3, with D possibly matching TRBD1 (5 bases). The germline CDR1 and CDR2 sequences are WSHSY and SAAADI. Trimming removed 0 bases from V and 4 bases from J, with 16 bases in between. The CDR3 runs 17 residues.

By sample share, this clone is medium-sized (0.01 to 0.1%). This chain connects TRBV6-5 to TRBJ1-2; TRBD1 might be the D (6 bases). Germline V CDR1 and CDR2: MNHEY, SVGAGI. This CDR3 comprises 14 residues. Trimming left V 6 bases short and J 3 bases short, with 14 bases between. This chain's CDR3 is CASRPQGFYYGYTF. DNA of the CDR3: TGTGCCAGCAGACCCCAGGGGTTCTACTATGGCTACACCTTC.

By its share, this clone is medium-sized. CDR3 bases: TGTGCCAGCAGCTTAGGCGGGGGGGGGCCTTACAATGAGCAGTTCTTC. Translation gives CASSLGGGGPYNEQFF. This rearrangement joins TRBV7-8 to TRBJ2-1; 9 bases line up with TRBD2. There are 16 residues in the CDR3. Per germline, CDR1 SGHVS and CDR2 FQNEAQ. The ends lost 1 base at V and 4 bases at J; junction bases unmatched: 5.

This chain joins TRBV18 and TRBJ1-2; TRBD1 aligns across 7 bases. The CDR3 extends over 16 amino acids. Germline CDR1 reads KGHSH; CDR2 reads LQKENI. V shed 3 bases and J 6 bases; nucleotides not matched to a gene: 13. The CDR3 DNA follows: TGTGCCAGCTCACCCCCGTCCAGGGGGGCGTTTAATGGCTACACCTTC. Its translation: CASSPPSRGAFNGYTF.

J is TRBJ2-3 and V is TRBV10-1; D is possibly TRBD1 (6 bases). This CDR3 has 14 residues. The germline V gene encodes CDR1 WNHNN and CDR2 SYGVQD (reference sequence). Trimming shortened V by 7 bases and J by 1 base, and 12 bases separated the two germline ends. The CDR3 nucleotides read TGCGCCAGCACCCGTGGGGGCCGCACAGATACGCAGTATTTT. Translated, it gives CASTRGGRTDTQYF.

The V gene is TRBV12-3 or TRBV12-4, the J gene TRBJ1-1; TRBD1 matches at 8 bases. CDR3 size: 11 residues. With V trimmed by 6 bases and J by 8 bases, 2 bases remained unmatched. Here the CDR3 DNA reads TGTGCCAGCAGAACAGGGGGGGAAGCTTTCTTT. Residues: CASRTGGEAFF.

V and J are TRBV7-2 and TRBJ1-3; D call uncertain. Trimming stripped 1 base from V and 8 bases from J, with 9 bases between. Germline loops: CDR1 SGHTA, CDR2 FQGNSA. CDR3 length: 13 amino acids. The CDR3 sequence is CASSLGLEDTIYF. The CDR3 bases are TGTGCCAGCAGCTTAGGGCTTGAGGACACCATATATTTT.

V is TRBV19 and J is TRBJ2-3; unclear D gene. CDR1 LNHDA and CDR2 SQIVND come from the germline V gene (reference sequence). V lost 6 bases and J 0 bases, leaving 10 bases between the germline ends. This CDR3 spans 14 amino acids. This CDR3 is CASRAEPSTDTQYF. The CDR3 nucleotides read TGTGCCAGTAGGGCGGAGCCTAGCACAGATACGCAGTATTTT.

The chain recombines TRBV12-3 or TRBV12-4 with TRBJ1-2; D call uncertain. V dropped 4 bases and J dropped 3 bases, with 9 bases sitting between them. CDR3 length: 13 residues. The CDR3 coding sequence is TGTGCCAGCAGTTCCGTAGTTGACTATGGCTACACCTTC. It is translated as CASSSVVDYGYTF.

The chain has TRBV18 and TRBJ2-1; weak D call: TRBD2 (6 bases). Germline values: CDR1 KGHSH, CDR2 LQKENI. This CDR3 spans 16 amino acids. V was pared by 1 base and J by 0 bases, with 10 bases between. CDR3 residues: CASSPRERVSYNEQFF. The CDR3 coding sequence is TGTGCCAGCTCACCACGGGAGCGGGTCTCCTACAATGAGCAGTTCTTC.

The chain combines TRBV5-4 with TRBJ2-2; D possibly corresponds to TRBD2 (6 bases). Germline V lookup: CDR1 SGHNT, CDR2 YYREEE (reference sequence). This CDR3 spans 15 amino acids. Trimming pared 4 bases from V and 2 bases from J, leaving 12 bases between. CDR3 sequence: CASSPGGDNTGELFF. CDR3 in DNA: TGTGCCAGCAGCCCAGGCGGGGACAACACCGGGGAGCTGTTTTTT.

The rearrangement uses TRBV5-1 and TRBJ2-5, with no clear D. V gave up 5 bases and J gave up 5 bases, with 16 bases separating them. CDR1 and CDR2 (germline): SGHRS, YFSETQ. The CDR3 consists of 14 residues. This CDR3 reads CASRLFIRAETQYF. In DNA, the CDR3 is TGCGCCAGCAGGCTCTTCATCCGCGCGGAGACCCAGTACTTC.

The chain has TRBV19 and TRBJ2-3, with 7 bases that match TRBD2. This CDR3 comprises 14 residues. Germline V gene data show CDR1 as LNHDA and CDR2 as SQIVND (reference sequence). J was trimmed by 3 bases and V by 10 bases; bases with no gene match: 10. CDR3: CAKGEGDGTDTQYF. CDR3 DNA sequence: TGTGCCAAAGGGGAGGGAGACGGTACAGATACGCAGTATTTT.

The chain uses TRBV5-8 and TRBJ2-1; 10 positions agree with TRBD2. Per germline, CDR1 SGHTS and CDR2 YDEGEE. The CDR3 totals 15 residues. V trimming: 2 bases; J trimming: 6 bases; junction bases outside the gene matches: 5. The DNA for the CDR3 is TGTGCCAGCAGCTTTGGACTAGCGGCATTCAATGAGCAGTTCTTC. It yields the protein CASSFGLAAFNEQFF. The full variable domain, in which reference TRBV5-8 and TRBJ2-1 provide the parts outside the CDR3, is EAGVTQSPTHLIKTRGQQATLRCSPISGHTSVYWYQQALGLGLQFLLWYDEGEERNRGNFPPRFSGRQFPNYSSELNVNALELEDSALYLCASSFGLAAFNEQFFGPGTRLTVL.

The rearrangement links TRBV13 to TRBJ2-2; TRBD1 matches 8 bases. Germline V gene lookup returns CDR1 PRHDT and CDR2 FYEKMQ (reference sequence). The trim removed 3 bases at V and 6 bases at J, leaving 9 bases unmatched. The CDR3 is 16 amino acids. The CDR3 reads CASSLLGRGPSGELFF. DNA of the CDR3: TGTGCCAGCAGCTTGCTCGGCAGGGGGCCTTCCGGGGAGCTGTTTTTT.

This clone was observed a handful of times. The chain joins TRBV7-9 to TRBJ1-2; D might be TRBD1 (6 bases). The germline gives CDR1 SEHNR, CDR2 FQNEAQ (reference sequence). The length of the CDR3 is 13 residues. V lost 4 bases, J lost 8 bases, and 14 bases lay in between. This CDR3 reads CASSSLVGAGYTF. CDR3 bases: TGTGCCAGCAGCTCTTTGGTGGGGGCCGGCTACACCTTC.

V gene TRBV5-4 combines with J gene TRBJ2-5; possible D gene TRBD1, 5 bases. The CDR3 is 16 residues long. CDR1 and CDR2 (germline): SGHNT, YYREEE (reference sequence). Trimming pared 0 bases from V and 5 bases from J, leaving 17 bases between. CDR3 sequence: CASSLEGARTRETQYF. The CDR3 DNA is TGTGCCAGCAGCTTGGAAGGGGCCCGAACGAGGGAGACCCAGTACTTC.

V and J are TRBV10-2 and TRBJ2-1, with 10 bases aligning to TRBD2. V shed 6 bases and J 5 bases; nucleotides not matched to a gene: 4. The CDR3 length is 14 residues. The V gene's germline CDR1 is WSHSY and CDR2 SAAADI. The CDR3 reads CASRGTSDHNEQFF. CDR3 DNA: TGCGCCAGCAGGGGGACTAGCGATCACAATGAGCAGTTCTTC.

This sequence joins TRBV27 and TRBJ1-6; D unclear. This CDR3 is 14 amino acids long. Looked up from germline, CDR1 is MNHEY and CDR2 is SMNVEV (reference sequence). V was cut by 8 bases and J by 5 bases, with 13 bases left in between. Here the CDR3 reads CASAGKTHNSPLHF. The DNA for the CDR3 is TGTGCCAGCGCCGGGAAAACGCATAATTCACCCCTCCACTTT.

The chain uses TRBV24-1 and TRBJ1-5; a weak D match, TRBD1 (5 bases). CDR1 and CDR2 from the germline V gene are KGHDR and SFDVKD. Between the trimmed V and J ends, which lost 3 bases and 5 bases, there was a span of 7 bases. The CDR3 runs 13 residues. The CDR3 loop is CATSDARDQPQHF. The CDR3 region has the DNA TGTGCCACCAGTGATGCCAGGGATCAGCCCCAGCATTTT.

The rearrangement uses TRBV30 and TRBJ1-6, with 7 bases identical to TRBD1. The CDR3 covers 11 residues. In germline, CDR1 is GTSNPN, CDR2 SVGIG (reference sequence). V lost 5 bases and J lost 10; bases outside the gene matches: 2. The CDR3 DNA follows: TGTGCCTGGGACAGGGAGTCACCCCTCCACTTT. Translating gives CAWDRESPLHF.

This rearrangement joins TRBV7-3 to TRBJ2-7; the match to TRBD1 covers 8 bases. The CDR3 runs 19 residues. Germline CDR1 reads SGHTA; CDR2 reads FQGTGA. V gave up 5 bases and J gave up 0 bases; unmatched junction bases: 18. Here the CDR3 reads CASSIPPGQAPSYSYEQYF. CDR3 DNA sequence: TGTGCCAGCAGCATCCCGCCGGGACAGGCGCCTTCTTACTCCTACGAGCAGTACTTC.

The count of this clone is one. The CDR3 spells CASSIGDKDYEQYF. The CDR3 bases are TGTGCCAGTAGTATAGGGGACAAGGACTACGAGCAGTACTTC. This chain connects TRBV19 to TRBJ2-7, with D possibly TRBD1 on 6 matching bases. The germline CDR1 and CDR2 sequences are LNHDA and SQIVND (reference sequence). V lost 1 base and J 3 bases, leaving 10 bases between the germline ends. This CDR3 has 14 residues.

This chain joins TRBV20-1 and TRBJ2-7, with D possibly matching TRBD1 (5 bases). Deletions cut 3 bases from V and 0 bases from J, with 12 bases between. The CDR3 runs 14 residues. CDR1 is DFQATT and CDR2 is SNEGSKA in the germline V gene (reference sequence). CDR3 region: CSASLQGDSYEQYF. The DNA for the CDR3 is TGCAGTGCTAGTCTTCAAGGGGACTCCTACGAGCAGTACTTC.

V and J are TRBV28 and TRBJ2-1, with 10 positions matching TRBD2. CDR1 is MDHEN and CDR2 is SYDVKM in the germline V gene. V lost 3 bases and J lost 1; bases outside the gene matches: 12. This CDR3 comprises 19 residues. The CDR3 DNA sequence: TGTGCCAGCAGTTTTTTCGCTAGCGGGAGTCGGGGGTCCTACAATGAGCAGTTCTTC. It codes for CASSFFASGSRGSYNEQFF.

The chain joins TRBV7-2 to TRBJ2-5, with 9 bases aligning to TRBD1. V lost 5 bases, J lost 5 bases, and 9 bases stayed unmatched. CDR1 SGHTA and CDR2 FQGNSA come from the germline V gene. This CDR3 has 15 residues. As DNA, the CDR3 is TGTGCCAGCAGCCTAGGGACAGGGTCCTTTGAGACCCAGTACTTC. The encoded protein is CASSLGTGSFETQYF.